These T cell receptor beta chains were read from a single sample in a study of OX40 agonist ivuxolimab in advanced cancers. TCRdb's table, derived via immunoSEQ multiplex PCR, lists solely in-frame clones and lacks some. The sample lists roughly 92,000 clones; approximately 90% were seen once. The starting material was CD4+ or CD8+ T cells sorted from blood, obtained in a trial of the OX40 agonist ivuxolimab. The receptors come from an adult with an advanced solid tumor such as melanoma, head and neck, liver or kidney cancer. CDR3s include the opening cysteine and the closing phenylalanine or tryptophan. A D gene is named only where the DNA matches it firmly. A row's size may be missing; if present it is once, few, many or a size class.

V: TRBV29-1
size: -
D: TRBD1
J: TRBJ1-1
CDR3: CSGRTGMNTEAFF
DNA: TGCAGCGGTAGGACAGGGATGAACACTGAAGCTTTCTTT

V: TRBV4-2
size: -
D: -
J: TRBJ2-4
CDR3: CASSQDYSLKNIQYF
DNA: TGTGCCAGCAGCCAGGACTACTCCCTAAAAAACATTCAGTACTTC

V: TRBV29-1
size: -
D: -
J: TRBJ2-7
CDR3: CSVEGYRLVLIYEQYF
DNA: TGCAGCGTTGAGGGCTACCGACTAGTTTTGATCTACGAGCAGTACTTC

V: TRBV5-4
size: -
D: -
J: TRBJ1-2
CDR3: CASSLFGINYGYTF
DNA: TGTGCCAGCAGCTTGTTTGGCATTAACTATGGCTACACCTTC

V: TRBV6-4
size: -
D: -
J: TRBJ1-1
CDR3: CASSETFRTEAFF
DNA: TGTGCCAGCAGTGAAACATTTCGAACTGAAGCTTTCTTT

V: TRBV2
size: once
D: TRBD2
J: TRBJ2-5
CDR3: CASSEILAGGQETQYF
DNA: TGTGCCAGCAGTGAAATACTAGCGGGAGGGCAAGAGACCCAGTACTTC

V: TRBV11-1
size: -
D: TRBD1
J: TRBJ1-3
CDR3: CASSFNLPGQGPGNTIYF
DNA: TGTGCCAGCAGCTTCAACCTACCGGGACAGGGTCCTGGAAACACCATATATTTT

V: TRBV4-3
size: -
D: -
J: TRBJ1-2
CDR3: CASSQDRGPGGYTF
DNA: TGCGCCAGCAGCCAAGATCGGGGCCCCGGAGGCTACACCTTC

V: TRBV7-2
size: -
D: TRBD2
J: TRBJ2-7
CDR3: CASSLDGNQELAGSYEQYF
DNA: TGTGCCAGCAGCCTCGACGGGAACCAGGAACTAGCGGGATCCTACGAGCAGTACTTC

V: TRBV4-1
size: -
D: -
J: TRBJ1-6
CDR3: CASSEGHNSPLHF
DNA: TGCGCCAGCAGCGAGGGGCATAATTCACCCCTCCACTTT

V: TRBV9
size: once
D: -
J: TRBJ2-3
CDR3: CASSARDEHTDTQYF
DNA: TGTGCCAGCAGCGCCCGGGACGAACACACAGATACGCAGTATTTT

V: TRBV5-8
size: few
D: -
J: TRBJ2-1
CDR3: CASSLQGSYNEQFF
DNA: TGTGCCAGCAGCCTCCAAGGCTCCTACAATGAGCAGTTCTTC

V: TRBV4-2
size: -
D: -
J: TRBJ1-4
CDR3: CASSRSGISGEKLFF
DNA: TGTGCCAGCAGCCGTTCAGGGATATCGGGTGAAAAACTGTTTTTT

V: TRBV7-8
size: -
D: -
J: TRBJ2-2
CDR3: CASRSGPNTGELFF
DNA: TGTGCCAGCAGGTCGGGACCAAACACCGGGGAGCTGTTTTTT

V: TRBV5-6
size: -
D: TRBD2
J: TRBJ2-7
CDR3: CASSGTSGFSYEQYF
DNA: TGTGCCAGCAGCGGGACTAGCGGATTCTCCTACGAGCAGTACTTC

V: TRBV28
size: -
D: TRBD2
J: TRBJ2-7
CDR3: CASSQRDSVYEQYF
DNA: TGTGCCAGCAGTCAGCGGGATTCGGTCTACGAGCAGTACTTC

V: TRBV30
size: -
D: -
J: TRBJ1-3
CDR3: CAWRAAGNTIYF
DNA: TGTGCCTGGAGGGCCGCAGGAAACACCATATATTTT

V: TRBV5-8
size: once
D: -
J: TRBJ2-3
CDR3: CASSRGDKGFDTQYF
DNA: TGTGCCAGCAGCCGCGGGGACAAGGGGTTTGATACGCAGTATTTT

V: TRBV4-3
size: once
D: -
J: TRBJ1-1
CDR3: CASSLVASIGQINTEAFF
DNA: TGCGCCAGCAGCCTGGTGGCGAGTATTGGGCAGATCAACACTGAAGCTTTCTTT

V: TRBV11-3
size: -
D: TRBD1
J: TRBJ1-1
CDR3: CASSSLYGDRGFEAFF
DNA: TGTGCCAGCAGCTCGCTATATGGGGACAGGGGGTTTGAAGCTTTCTTT

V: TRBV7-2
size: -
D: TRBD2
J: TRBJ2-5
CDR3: CASSSLAGGETQYF
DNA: TGTGCCAGCAGCTCGCTAGCGGGTGGAGAGACCCAGTACTTC

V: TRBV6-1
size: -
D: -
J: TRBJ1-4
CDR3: CASRTGRNEKLFF
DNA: TGTGCCAGCAGGACAGGTCGTAATGAAAAACTGTTTTTT

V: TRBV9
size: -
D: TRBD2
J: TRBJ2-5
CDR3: CASSPPGLPQETQYF
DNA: TGTGCCAGCAGCCCACCGGGACTACCACAAGAGACCCAGTACTTC

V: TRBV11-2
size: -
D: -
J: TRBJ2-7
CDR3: CASSLITRYEQYF
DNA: TGTGCCAGCAGCTTAATAACGAGGTACGAGCAGTACTTC

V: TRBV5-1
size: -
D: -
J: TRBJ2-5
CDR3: CASSFTTTSGTQYF
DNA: TGCGCCAGCAGCTTTACGACCACCTCGGGGACCCAGTACTTC

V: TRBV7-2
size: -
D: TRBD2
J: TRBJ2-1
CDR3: CASSVGSERGIHNEQFF
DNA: TGTGCCAGCAGCGTCGGGTCGGAGCGGGGGATACACAATGAGCAGTTCTTC

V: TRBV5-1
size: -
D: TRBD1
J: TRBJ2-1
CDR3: CASSFTAGGNEQFF
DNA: TGCGCCAGCAGCTTCACGGCAGGGGGCAATGAGCAGTTCTTC

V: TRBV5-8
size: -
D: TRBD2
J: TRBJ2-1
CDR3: CASSVGTSADNEQFF
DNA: TGTGCCAGCAGCGTCGGGACTAGCGCAGACAATGAGCAGTTCTTC

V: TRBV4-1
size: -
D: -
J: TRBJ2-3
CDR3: CASSPLGGASSTDTQYF
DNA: TGCGCCAGCAGTCCCCTTGGGGGGGCGTCTAGCACAGATACGCAGTATTTT

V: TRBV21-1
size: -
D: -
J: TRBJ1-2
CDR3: CASSKALRPYGYTF
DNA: TGTGCCAGCAGCAAAGCGCTCAGGCCCTATGGCTACACCTTC

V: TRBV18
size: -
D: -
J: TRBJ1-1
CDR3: CASSPVGENTEAFF
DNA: TGTGCCAGCTCACCAGTAGGTGAGAACACTGAAGCTTTCTTT

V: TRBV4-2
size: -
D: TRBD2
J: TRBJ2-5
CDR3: CASSQVPGLEETQYF
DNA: TGTGCCAGCAGCCAGGTCCCGGGACTAGAAGAGACCCAGTACTTC

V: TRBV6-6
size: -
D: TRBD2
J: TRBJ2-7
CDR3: CASSRTSGGPYEQYF
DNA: TGTGCCAGCAGTCGTACTAGCGGGGGACCCTACGAGCAGTACTTC

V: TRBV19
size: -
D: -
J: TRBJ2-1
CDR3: CASSINSRVPLQFF
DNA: TGTGCCAGTAGTATAAACTCCCGGGTCCCCCTGCAGTTCTTC

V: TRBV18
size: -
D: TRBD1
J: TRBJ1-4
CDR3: CASSLARGLNEKLFF
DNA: TGTGCCAGCTCACTCGCCAGGGGGTTGAATGAAAAACTGTTTTTT

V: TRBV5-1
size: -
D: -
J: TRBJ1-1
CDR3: CASSLDRFGGGTEAFF
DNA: TGCGCCAGCAGCTTGGATCGATTTGGGGGTGGCACTGAAGCTTTCTTT

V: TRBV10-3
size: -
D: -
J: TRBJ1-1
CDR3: CAISGTVPGAEAFF
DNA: TGTGCCATCAGTGGGACGGTCCCAGGGGCTGAAGCTTTCTTT

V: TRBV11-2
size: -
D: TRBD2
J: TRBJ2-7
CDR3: CASSLPGLAGGEQYF
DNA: TGTGCCAGCAGCCTCCCGGGACTAGCGGGGGGGGAGCAGTACTTC

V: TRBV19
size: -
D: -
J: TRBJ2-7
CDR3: CASSIWSVRGSREQYF
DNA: TGTGCCAGTAGTATTTGGTCGGTAAGGGGTTCACGCGAGCAGTACTTC

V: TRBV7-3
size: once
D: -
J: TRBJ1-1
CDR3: CASSLTGKNTEAFF
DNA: TGTGCCAGCAGCTTAACAGGGAAGAACACTGAAGCTTTCTTT

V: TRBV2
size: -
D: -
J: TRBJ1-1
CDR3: CASSELVSGHEAFF
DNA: TGTGCCAGCAGTGAATTAGTTTCAGGCCATGAAGCTTTCTTT

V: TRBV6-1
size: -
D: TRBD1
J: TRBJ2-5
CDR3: CATLDRGETQYF
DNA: TGTGCCACCCTGGACAGGGGAGAGACCCAGTACTTC

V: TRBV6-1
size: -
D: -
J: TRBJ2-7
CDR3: CASLKADEQYF
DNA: TGTGCCAGCCTTAAGGCGGACGAGCAGTACTTC

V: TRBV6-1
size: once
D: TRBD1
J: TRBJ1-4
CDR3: CASSMTGYGEKLFF
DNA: TGTGCCAGCAGCATGACAGGGTATGGGGAAAAACTGTTTTTT

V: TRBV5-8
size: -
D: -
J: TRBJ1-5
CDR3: CASSLAGHQNQPQHF
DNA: TGTGCCAGCAGCTTGGCGGGACACCAAAATCAGCCCCAGCATTTT

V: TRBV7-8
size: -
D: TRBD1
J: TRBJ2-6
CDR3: CASSPGQGPSGANVLTF
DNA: TGTGCCAGCAGTCCGGGACAGGGGCCGTCTGGGGCCAACGTCCTGACTTTC

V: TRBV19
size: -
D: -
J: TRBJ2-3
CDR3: CASSIGAGTSTDTQYF
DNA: TGTGCCAGTAGTATCGGGGCCGGGACCAGCACAGATACGCAGTATTTT

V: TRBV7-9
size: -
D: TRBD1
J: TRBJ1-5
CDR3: CASSSTGGWQPQHF
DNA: TGTGCCAGCAGCTCAACAGGGGGCTGGCAGCCCCAGCATTTT

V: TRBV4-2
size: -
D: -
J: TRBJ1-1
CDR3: CASSRVGANTEAFF
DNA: TGTGCCAGCAGCCGAGTCGGAGCGAACACTGAAGCTTTCTTT

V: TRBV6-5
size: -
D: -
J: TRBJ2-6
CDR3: CASNPGANVLTF
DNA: TGTGCCAGCAATCCTGGGGCCAACGTCCTGACTTTC

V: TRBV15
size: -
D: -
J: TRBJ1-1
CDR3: CATSRVLGRGAWTEAFF
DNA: TGTGCCACCAGCAGAGTCCTCGGCCGGGGGGCGTGGACTGAAGCTTTCTTT

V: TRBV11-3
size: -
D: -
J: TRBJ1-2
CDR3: CASSLGRRRKPDGYTF
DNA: TGTGCCAGCAGCTTGGGGCGTCGCAGGAAACCTGATGGCTACACCTTC

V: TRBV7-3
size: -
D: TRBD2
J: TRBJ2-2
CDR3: CASSWSGGAELFF
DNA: TGTGCCAGCAGCTGGAGCGGGGGGGCGGAGCTGTTTTTT

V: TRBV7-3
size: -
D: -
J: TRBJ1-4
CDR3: CASSEGHRNEKLFF
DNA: TGTGCCAGCAGCGAGGGACACAGGAATGAAAAACTGTTTTTT

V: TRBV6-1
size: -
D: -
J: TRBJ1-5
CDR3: CASTEIDNQPQHF
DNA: TGTGCCAGCACAGAAATAGACAATCAGCCCCAGCATTTT

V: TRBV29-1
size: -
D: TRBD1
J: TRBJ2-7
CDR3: CSVESRQGTYEQYF
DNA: TGCAGCGTTGAATCTAGACAGGGGACCTACGAGCAGTACTTC

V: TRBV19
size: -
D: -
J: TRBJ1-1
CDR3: CASRNSRNTEAFF
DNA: TGTGCCAGTAGAAACAGCCGTAACACTGAAGCTTTCTTT

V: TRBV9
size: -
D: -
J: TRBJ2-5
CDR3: CASSVGGVAFEETQYF
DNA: TGTGCCAGCAGCGTAGGGGGGGTAGCCTTTGAGGAGACCCAGTACTTC

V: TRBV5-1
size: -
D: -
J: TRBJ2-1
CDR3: CASSFGPGNEQFF
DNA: TGCGCCAGCAGCTTTGGACCAGGGAATGAGCAGTTCTTC

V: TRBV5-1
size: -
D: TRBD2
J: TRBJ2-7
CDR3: CASSGLAGGLHEQYF
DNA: TGCGCCAGCAGCGGTCTAGCGGGAGGACTCCACGAGCAGTACTTC